These 23 T cell receptor beta chains were sequenced from one sample in a study of Ad26.COV2.S vaccination and SARS-CoV-2 variants. Assay used: immunoSEQ multiplex PCR; TCRdb lists only in-frame clones, some missing. Here the sample spans more than 300,000 clones, just over 85% being singletons. Treatment in this sample: some 19 received Ad26.COV2.S at low or high dose, single or two shots; about 5 received placebo; per-sample allocation not given. After the first vaccine or placebo injection, samples were drawn on day 63. The source was peripheral blood, collected in a trial of Ad26.COV2.S vaccine versus placebo. The source of these receptors is a person between 18 and 60 years old who received the Ad26.COV2.S COVID-19 vaccine or a placebo.

The V gene is TRBV6-1, the J gene TRBJ2-7; D remains unclear. This CDR3 is 12 amino acids long. Germline CDR1 and CDR2: MNHNS and SASEGT. V lost 3 bases and J 3 bases, leaving 6 bases between the germline ends. The CDR3 nucleotides are TGTGCCAGCAGTGAGTGGGGCTACGAGCAGTACTTC. As protein: CASSEWGYEQYF.

The V gene is TRBV7-9, the J gene TRBJ2-7; 8 bases are shared with TRBD1. Germline values: CDR1 SEHNR, CDR2 FQNEAQ (reference sequence). This CDR3 contains 14 residues. With 1 base clipped from V and 2 bases from J, the junction kept 1 base outside the gene matches. CDR3 sequence (DNA): TGTGCCAGCAGCTTAGTGACAGGGGCCTACGAGCAGTACTTC. As protein: CASSLVTGAYEQYF.

The chain combines TRBV29-1 with TRBJ1-1, with D possibly TRBD1 on 6 matching bases. Looked up from germline, CDR1 is SQVTM and CDR2 is ANQGSEA. The germline V and J ends were trimmed by 6 bases and 3 bases, with 14 bases remaining between them. This CDR3 has 13 amino acids. In nucleotides, the CDR3 is TGCAGCGTACTCAGGGGTCGGGACACTGAAGCTTTCTTT. Amino acids: CSVLRGRDTEAFF.

V is TRBV6-2 or TRBV6-3 and J is TRBJ2-2; 7 bases match TRBD1. Germline V CDR1 and CDR2: MNHEY, SVGEGT. This CDR3 comprises 15 residues. The V gene end was trimmed by 3 bases and the J gene end by 3 bases; junction bases not matched to a gene: 4. CDR3 amino acids: CASSYRGQYTGELFF. CDR3 DNA: TGTGCCAGCAGTTATCGGGGACAGTACACCGGGGAGCTGTTTTTT.

The chain combines TRBV19 with TRBJ2-2; D remains unclear. The CDR3 has 14 residues. Germline V gene sequence: CDR1 LNHDA, CDR2 SQIVND (reference sequence). V was trimmed by 7 bases and J by 3 bases, leaving 12 bases between them. The CDR3 nucleotides read TGTGCCAGTACCCCGGTGGTCCACACCGGGGAGCTGTTTTTT. Its protein product is CASTPVVHTGELFF.

This chain uses TRBV5-6 with TRBJ1-2, with D hard to call. The CDR3 has 14 amino acids. With 0 bases removed from V and 2 bases from J, the gap between germline ends came to 8 bases. Germline CDR1 SGHDT, CDR2 YYEEEE. Here the CDR3 reads CASSLDLGNYGYTF. CDR3 bases: TGTGCCAGCAGCTTGGATCTGGGCAACTATGGCTACACCTTC.

V gene TRBV19 combines with J gene TRBJ2-1; 11 nucleotides align to TRBD1. Germline loops: CDR1 LNHDA, CDR2 SQIVND (reference sequence). The CDR3 contains 15 residues. V shed 4 bases and J 4 bases; nucleotides not matched to a gene: 3. The DNA for the CDR3 is TGTGCCAGTAGTAGCCGGGACAGGGGGTACAATGAGCAGTTCTTC. Translation: CASSSRDRGYNEQFF.

The V and J genes are TRBV7-8 and TRBJ1-2, with D unclear. V lost 4 bases, J lost 6 bases, and 12 bases lay in between. CDR1 is SGHVS, CDR2 FQNEAQ, per germline. The CDR3 has 13 amino acids. CDR3 sequence reads: CASSWGREDGYTF. The CDR3 DNA is TGTGCCAGCAGCTGGGGAAGGGAAGATGGCTACACCTTC.

The chain links TRBV2 to TRBJ1-4, with 9 nucleotides matching TRBD1. Germline V gene data show CDR1 as SNHLY and CDR2 as FYNNEI. This CDR3 has 14 amino acids. J was trimmed by 9 bases and V by 6 bases; bases with no gene match: 8. In DNA form, the CDR3 reads TGTGCCAGCAGCGGGACAGGGTTACTACAAAAACTGTTTTTT. Amino acids: CASSGTGLLQKLFF.

This chain connects TRBV5-8 to TRBJ1-2; 9 bases fit TRBD1. V trimming: 4 bases; J trimming: 2 bases; junction bases outside the gene matches: 3. The CDR3 is made up of 14 amino acids. Germline assignment: CDR1 SGHTS and CDR2 YDEGEE. CDR3 loop: CASSRDRVNYGYTF. In DNA, the CDR3 is TGTGCCAGCAGCCGGGACAGGGTGAACTATGGCTACACCTTC.

A word on this clone: Other DNA sequences in the sample encode the same CDR3. The genes are TRBV7-9 and TRBJ1-5; D not certain. Germline CDR1 is SEHNR and CDR2 is FQNEAQ (reference sequence). The CDR3 is 14 residues long. V was pared by 5 bases and J by 2 bases, with 10 bases between. The CDR3 nucleotides are TGTGCCAGCAGCCTATCGGAGGGCAATCAGCCCCAGCATTTT. It translates to CASSLSEGNQPQHF.

This clone occurred once. The V gene is TRBV10-3, the J gene TRBJ1-1, with D perhaps TRBD1 (5 bases). The V and J ends lost 7 bases and 4 bases respectively, with 16 bases between them. The CDR3 is made up of 14 amino acids. The germline V gene has CDR1 ENHRY and CDR2 SYGVKD. The CDR3 spells CAIKRDERGTEAFF. DNA for the CDR3: TGTGCCATCAAGAGGGACGAGCGCGGCACTGAAGCTTTCTTT.

The rearrangement uses TRBV3-1 (or the pseudogene TRBV3-2) and TRBJ2-2; no definite D call. The CDR3 contains 12 residues. CDR1 and CDR2 from the germline V gene are LGHDT and YNNKEL (reference sequence). The V gene lost 5 bases and the J gene lost 5 bases, with 6 bases spanning the gap. CDR3 sequence reads: CASSFQTGELFF. In DNA, the CDR3 is TGTGCCAGCAGCTTCCAAACCGGGGAGCTGTTTTTT.

J is TRBJ2-7 and V is TRBV29-1; D possibly corresponds to TRBD2 (6 bases). The CDR3 has 14 residues. Per the germline V gene, CDR1 is SQVTM and CDR2 is ANQGSEA. V lost 7 bases to trimming and J lost 1 base, with 17 bases between them. The CDR3 spells CSAVGGIQSYEQYF. CDR3 bases: TGCAGCGCCGTTGGGGGGATACAGTCCTACGAGCAGTACTTC.

This sequence joins TRBV4-3 and TRBJ1-2; possible D gene TRBD1, 5 bases. This CDR3 has 15 residues. Germline values: CDR1 LGHNA, CDR2 YSLEER. Trimming took off 4 bases at V and 8 bases at J, with 20 bases between the two ends. Written as DNA, the CDR3 is TGCGCCAGCAGCCGAAAGGACACCGGTGGATCAGGCTACACCTTC. Translated, it gives CASSRKDTGGSGYTF.

This clone was counted ten times or more. The V call is TRBV4-2, the J call TRBJ1-3, with 9 positions matching TRBD1. This CDR3 has 16 residues. The V gene end was trimmed by 3 bases and the J gene end by 4 bases; junction bases not matched to a gene: 7. Germline V gene data show CDR1 as LGHNA and CDR2 as YNFKEQ. The CDR3: CASSQATGGGGNTIYF. CDR3 nucleotides: TGTGCCAGCAGCCAGGCGACAGGGGGAGGAGGAAACACCATATATTTT.

The chain is built from TRBV27 and TRBJ1-3; weak D call: TRBD1 (6 bases). The V end was cut by 8 bases, the J end by 4 bases, with 15 bases between. Germline lookup yields CDR1 MNHEY and CDR2 SMNVEV (reference sequence). The CDR3 length is 14 residues. In nucleotides, the CDR3 is TGTGCCAGCCGCCAACAGGGATCAGGAAACACCATATATTTT. It encodes CASRQQGSGNTIYF.

The J gene is TRBJ2-5, the V gene TRBV4-3, with D unresolved. The V and J ends lost 2 bases and 4 bases respectively, with 14 bases between them. The CDR3 is 15 residues long. The germline V gene encodes CDR1 LGHNA and CDR2 YSLEER. DNA of the CDR3: TGCGCCAGCAGCCAAACCTCCGTAGGGTCAGAGACCCAGTACTTC. It specifies CASSQTSVGSETQYF.

In its sample, this clone was seen once. This chain connects TRBV12-3 or TRBV12-4 to TRBJ1-2; D unresolved. With 6 bases removed from V and 5 bases from J, the gap between germline ends came to 7 bases. The CDR3 length is 11 residues. The CDR3 loop reads CASSPSYGYTF. CDR3 in DNA: TGTGCCAGCAGCCCCAGTTATGGCTACACCTTC.

This chain uses TRBV10-3 with TRBJ2-3; 12 bases map to TRBD2. CDR1 is ENHRY, CDR2 SYGVKD, per germline. The CDR3 runs 16 residues. J was trimmed by 3 bases and V by 7 bases; bases with no gene match: 8. The CDR3, as DNA: TGTGCCATCATGGCGGCTAGCGGGGGGGCGACAGATACGCAGTATTTT. Amino acid sequence: CAIMAASGGATDTQYF.

The chain links TRBV6-5 to TRBJ1-2, with TRBD1 as a possible D gene (5 bases). CDR1 and CDR2 from the germline V gene are MNHEY and SVGAGI. CDR3 length: 13 amino acids. Trimming shortened V by 6 bases and J by 3 bases, and 11 bases separated the two germline ends. For the CDR3, the DNA is TGTGCCAGCAGCGAGCGGGGGGACTATGGCTACACCTTC. Protein sequence: CASSERGDYGYTF.

The chain joins TRBV7-2 to TRBJ1-1; 9 positions agree with TRBD1. The trim removed 1 base at V and 2 bases at J, leaving 8 bases unmatched. Germline-derived CDR1 and CDR2 are SGHTA and FQGNSA. The CDR3 spans 17 residues. CDR3 loop: CASSLERGDRANTEAFF. CDR3 DNA sequence: TGTGCCAGCAGCTTAGAGAGGGGGGACAGGGCAAACACTGAAGCTTTCTTT.

The rearrangement links TRBV25-1 to TRBJ2-5; D is possibly TRBD1 (6 bases). This CDR3 region has 14 residues. Trimming shortened V by 4 bases and J by 3 bases, and 12 bases separated the two germline ends. The V gene's germline CDR1 is MGHDK and CDR2 SYGVNS. In nucleotides, the CDR3 is TGTGCCAGCAGTGGGGGACACCGTAAAGAGACCCAGTACTTC. It codes for CASSGGHRKETQYF.